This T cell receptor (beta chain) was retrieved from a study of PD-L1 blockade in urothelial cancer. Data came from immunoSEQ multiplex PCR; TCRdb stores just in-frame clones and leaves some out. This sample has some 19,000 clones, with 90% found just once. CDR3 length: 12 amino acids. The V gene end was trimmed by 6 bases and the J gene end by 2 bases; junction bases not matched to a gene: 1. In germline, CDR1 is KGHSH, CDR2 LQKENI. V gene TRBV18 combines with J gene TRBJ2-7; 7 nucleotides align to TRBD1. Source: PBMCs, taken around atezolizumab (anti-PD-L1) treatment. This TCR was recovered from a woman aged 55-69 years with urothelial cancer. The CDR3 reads CASSGQTYEQYF. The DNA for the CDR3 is TGTGCCAGCTCGGGACAGACCTACGAGCAGTACTTC.